This T cell receptor beta chain comes out of a study of T cell responses to AZD1222 COVID-19 vaccine. Germline V CDR1 and CDR2: LNHDA, SQIVND (reference sequence). Trimming stripped 10 bases from V and 0 bases from J, with 13 bases between. CDR3 length: 14 amino acids. Sequenced by immunoSEQ multiplex PCR; TCRdb stores in-frame clones only, minus some. This table holds tens of thousands of clones, approximately 89% found once. Sequencing used peripheral blood, obtained 28 days after the second AZD1222 dose. The sequence derives from an adult who received the AZD1222 COVID-19 vaccine. The rearrangement joins TRBV19 to TRBJ1-5, with D possibly TRBD1 on 5 matching bases. In DNA, the CDR3 is TGTGCCACCAAGACAGACTATAGCAATCAGCCCCAGCATTTT. Its protein is CATKTDYSNQPQHF. Combining the CDR3 with reference TRBV19 and TRBJ1-5 gives the whole variable domain DGGITQSPKYLFRKEGQNVTLSCEQNLNHDAMYWYRQDPGQGLRLIYYSQIVNDFQKGDIAEGYSVSREKKESFPLTVTSAQKNPTAFYLCATKTDYSNQPQHFGDGTRLSIL.